The clone carrying this TCR beta chain was counted ten times or more. The antigen remains unidentified. Relative to the germline gene, one junction end is altered; a read error may explain this. This record belongs to a study of CD8+CD57+ T cells in acquired aplastic anemia. In the study overall: Across the sorted CD4+ and CD8+ cells, DNA amounts averaged roughly 3.5 ug.

Study-level findings and limits: Patients and healthy controls showed no significant CD8+ Simpson's diversity difference. Common to patients and controls were about 31 CD8+ CDR3 sequences.

Genomic DNA was employed as the template in profiling TCR beta VDJ and CDR3. TCRdb called the reads again in MiXCR, with one record for every CDR3 protein. This sample yields around 430,000 distinct CDR3 sequences, of which roughly a third are seen a single time; 0.8% to 0.85% belongs to the top ten. CD8+CD57+ cell expansion, shown by flow cytometry, had occurred in the patients selected for sequencing. The CDR3 is made up of 13 amino acids. Germline CDR1 SSHAT, CDR2 FNYEAQ (reference sequence). Sequencing input: sorted CD4+, CD8+, or CD8+CD57+ T cells (not recorded which) from PBMCs. The sequence was collected from a human donor with aplastic anemia. The chain has TRBV7-7 and TRBJ2-5; a possible D gene is TRBD2 (5 bases). DNA for the CDR3: TGTGCTAGCAGCCAGCTAGCTGCAGAGACCCAGTACTTC. Translated: CASSQLAAETQYF.